Listed here are 27 T cell receptor beta chains from one sample, sequenced in a study of control samples from healthy donors and cancer patients. The assay was immunoSEQ multiplex PCR, and TCRdb's table has in-frame clones only and misses some. Of 150,000 to 200,000 clones listed, approximately 94% are singletons. The source material was PBMCs. The receptor set was obtained from a man in his sixties with colorectal cancer.

V and J are TRBV7-9 and TRBJ1-1, with D possibly being TRBD1 (6 bases). The CDR3 loop spans 12 amino acids. Trimming left V 5 bases short and J 11 bases short, with 15 bases between. CDR1 and CDR2 from the germline V gene are SEHNR and FQNEAQ (reference sequence). The CDR3 is CASSAGGFLAFF. In DNA form, the CDR3 reads TGTGCCAGCAGCGCCGGGGGCTTCCTGGCTTTCTTT.

The chain uses TRBV6-2 or TRBV6-3 and TRBJ1-5; TRBD1 might be the D (6 bases). Germline CDR1 is MNHEY and CDR2 is SVGEGT. The CDR3 sequence is 16 residues long. V lost 0 bases, J lost 0 bases, and 9 bases lay in between. For the CDR3, the DNA is TGTGCCAGCAGTTACTCAACAGGGTATAGCAATCAGCCCCAGCATTTT. Protein sequence: CASSYSTGYSNQPQHF.

The chain couples TRBV21-1 to TRBJ1-5; the table's D gene call, TRBD1, was not cross checked with the DNA. TRBV21-1 is a pseudogene segment. This CDR3 has 16 residues. Here the CDR3 reads CASSSRQPPIDQPQHF. CDR3 coding DNA: TGTGCCAGCAGCTCCCGACAGCCCCCCATCGATCAGCCCCAGCATTTT.

This rearrangement joins TRBV6-4 to TRBJ2-7, with D possibly matching TRBD2 (5 bases). This CDR3 contains 13 residues. V lost 2 bases, J lost 7 bases, and 12 bases lay in between. The germline CDR1 and CDR2 sequences are MRHNA and SNTAGT. In DNA form, the CDR3 reads TGTGCCAGCAGTGACCAAAAGGGAGAAGAGCAGTACTTC. Translated, it gives CASSDQKGEEQYF.

The chain has TRBV5-4 and TRBJ2-2; 9 bases match TRBD1. V shed 3 bases, J shed 5 bases, and the junction held 5 bases outside the gene matches. CDR1 and CDR2 from the germline V gene are SGHNT and YYREEE (reference sequence). This CDR3 contains 15 residues. The CDR3 sequence: CASSWGQGGTGELFF. CDR3 in DNA: TGTGCCAGCAGCTGGGGACAGGGTGGAACCGGGGAGCTGTTTTTT.

The chain recombines TRBV14 with TRBJ2-6; TRBD1 aligns across 12 bases. The CDR3 totals 17 residues. Unmatched junction bases numbered 3, after V lost 3 bases and J lost 3 bases. Germline CDR1 is SGHDN and CDR2 is FVKESK. CDR3 nucleotides: TGTGCCAGCAGCCAGGGACAGGGGGCCTATGGGGCCAACGTCCTGACTTTC. It codes for CASSQGQGAYGANVLTF.

J is TRBJ2-5 and V is TRBV3-1 (or the pseudogene TRBV3-2); D is unclear. CDR3 length: 11 residues. Germline CDR1 and CDR2: LGHDT and YNNKEL (reference sequence). Trimming removed 4 bases at V and 5 bases at J, with 5 bases between. CDR3 loop: CASSLLETQYF. The CDR3 DNA is TGTGCCAGCAGCCTCCTTGAGACCCAGTACTTC.

J is TRBJ1-3 and V is TRBV7-9, with D possibly being TRBD1 (5 bases). Per germline, CDR1 SEHNR and CDR2 FQNEAQ (reference sequence). The ends were cut back, 8 bases at V and 4 bases at J, with 18 bases in the middle. CDR3 length: 15 amino acids. As DNA, the CDR3 is TGTGCCAGCTCCTTGCAAGGGGCTGGAGGAAACACCATATATTTT. Amino acids: CASSLQGAGGNTIYF.

The rearrangement links TRBV2 to TRBJ2-4; D unclear. Germline CDR1 reads SNHLY; CDR2 reads FYNNEI. CDR3 size: 15 residues. V was trimmed by 3 bases and J by 2 bases, leaving 11 bases between them. The CDR3 region has the DNA TGTGCCAGCAGTGACCTCCCCGGCTCCAAAAACATTCAGTACTTC. Its protein product is CASSDLPGSKNIQYF.

J is TRBJ2-7 and V is TRBV9, with D perhaps assigned TRBD1 or TRBD2 (7 bases each). V lost 5 bases to trimming and J lost 1 base, with 22 bases between them. The CDR3 loop spans 17 amino acids. Germline V gives CDR1 SGDLS, CDR2 YYNGEE. As DNA, the CDR3 is TGTGCCAGCAGTATAACAGGGGAGGGAACGCTGTCCTACGAGCAGTACTTC. It translates to CASSITGEGTLSYEQYF.

This clone was detected only once. The V gene is TRBV7-2, the J gene TRBJ2-7; perhaps TRBD2 as D (6 bases). V dropped 1 base and J dropped 2 bases, with 12 bases sitting between them. The CDR3 length is 15 residues. Germline lookup yields CDR1 SGHTA and CDR2 FQGNSA. The CDR3, as DNA: TGTGCCAGCAGCTTAGACGGGGGAACTACCTACGAGCAGTACTTC. Its translation: CASSLDGGTTYEQYF. Full variable domain (remainder filled in from reference TRBV7-2 and TRBJ2-7): GAGVSQSPSNKVTEKGKDVELRCDPISGHTALYWYRQSLGQGLEFLIYFQGNSAPDKSGLPSDRFSAERTGGSVSTLTIQRTQQEDSAVYLCASSLDGGTTYEQYFGPGTRLTVT.

This clone occurred once. The chain is built from TRBV4-1 and TRBJ2-5; 15 nucleotides match TRBD2. The CDR3 is 18 amino acids. Germline V gene lookup returns CDR1 MGHRA and CDR2 YSYEKL. Trimming cost V 5 bases and J 2 bases; bases outside gene matches: 9. Written as DNA, the CDR3 is TGCGCCAGCAGCGTCCGGACTAGCGGGGGGGTATTACAAGAGACCCAGTACTTC. It encodes CASSVRTSGGVLQETQYF.

The V gene is TRBV19, the J gene TRBJ2-2; weak D call: TRBD1 (6 bases). This CDR3 has 15 residues. CDR1 is LNHDA and CDR2 is SQIVND in the germline V gene (reference sequence). Trimming removed 4 bases from V and 0 bases from J, with 9 bases in between. CDR3 amino acids: CASSRQGPNTGELFF. CDR3 nucleotides: TGTGCCAGTAGTAGGCAGGGGCCGAACACCGGGGAGCTGTTTTTT. Using reference TRBV19 and TRBJ2-2 for the parts outside the CDR3, the full variable domain is DGGITQSPKYLFRKEGQNVTLSCEQNLNHDAMYWYRQDPGQGLRLIYYSQIVNDFQKGDIAEGYSVSREKKESFPLTVTSAQKNPTAFYLCASSRQGPNTGELFFGEGSRLTVL.

CDR3 in DNA: TGTGCCAGCAGCCAAGATTCCCGCGAGCAGTACTTC. As protein: CASSQDSREQYF. The J gene is TRBJ2-7, the V gene TRBV14; D unclear. V dropped 0 bases and J dropped 6 bases, with 6 bases sitting between them. In germline, CDR1 is SGHDN, CDR2 FVKESK. This CDR3 region has 12 residues.

V and J are TRBV19 and TRBJ2-2; D remains ambiguous. CDR1 LNHDA and CDR2 SQIVND come from the germline V gene (reference sequence). The germline V and J ends were trimmed by 7 bases and 7 bases, with 13 bases remaining between them. This CDR3 contains 13 residues. DNA for the CDR3: TGTGCCAGTAACTTTGGGTCCGGCGGGGAGCTGTTTTTT. It specifies CASNFGSGGELFF.

The V gene is TRBV5-1, the J gene TRBJ1-1; no clear D gene. The CDR3 is 12 residues long. Germline CDR1 is SGHRS and CDR2 is YFSETQ. V gave up 4 bases and J gave up 4 bases, with 8 bases separating them. DNA of the CDR3: TGCGCCAGCAGCCCCGGGGTCACTGAAGCTTTCTTT. As protein: CASSPGVTEAFF.

V and J are TRBV24-1 and TRBJ2-3; D is unclear. CDR1 KGHDR and CDR2 SFDVKD come from the germline V gene. The CDR3 has 16 residues. V lost 3 bases and J 5 bases, leaving 17 bases between the germline ends. CDR3 DNA: TGTGCCACCAGTGATCCCGAGAACCCGACGCAAGATACGCAGTATTTT. This translates into CATSDPENPTQDTQYF.

The chain has TRBV4-3 and TRBJ2-3; 9 bases fit TRBD2. V shed 0 bases, J shed 0 bases, and the junction held 1 base outside the gene matches. The CDR3 totals 16 residues. The V gene's germline CDR1 is LGHNA and CDR2 YSLEER. In DNA form, the CDR3 reads TGCGCCAGCAGCCAAGAAGCGGGGGGCAGCACAGATACGCAGTATTTT. This encodes CASSQEAGGSTDTQYF.

This clone was counted a single time. The V gene is TRBV18, the J gene TRBJ1-1; a weak D match, TRBD1 (6 bases). Germline CDR1 is KGHSH and CDR2 is LQKENI. V lost 6 bases to trimming and J lost 3 bases, with 20 bases between them. The CDR3 sequence is 16 residues long. CDR3 residues: CASSREPGAEDTEAFF. The DNA of the CDR3 is TGTGCCAGCTCCCGAGAACCGGGGGCGGAGGACACTGAAGCTTTCTTT.

The chain employs TRBV15 and TRBJ1-1, with unresolved D. With 0 bases removed from V and 6 bases from J, the gap between germline ends came to 8 bases. Per germline, CDR1 LNHNV and CDR2 YYDKDF (reference sequence). The CDR3 sequence is 13 residues long. CDR3 DNA: TGTGCCACCAGCAGAGATTATGGCGCTGAAGCTTTCTTT. It encodes CATSRDYGAEAFF. Full variable domain (rest looked up from reference TRBV15 and TRBJ1-1): DAMVIQNPRYQVTQFGKPVTLSCSQTLNHNVMYWYQQKSSQAPKLLFHYYDKDFNNEADTPDNFQSRRPNTSFCFLDIRSPGLGDTAMYLCATSRDYGAEAFFGQGTRLTVV.

The chain uses TRBV21-1 and TRBJ2-7; TRBD1 reflects the table's D call only, with no check against the DNA. TRBV21-1 is a known pseudogene. The CDR3 runs to 15 residues. The DNA of the CDR3 is TGTGCCAGCAGCAAAGGGGAACAGGGTGAGGGGGAGCAGTACTTC. It translates to CASSKGEQGEGEQYF.

The chain carries TRBV5-4 and TRBJ1-2; D is possibly TRBD1 (5 bases). The CDR3 totals 13 residues. Trimming removed 4 bases at V and 9 bases at J, with 16 bases between. Germline assignment: CDR1 SGHNT and CDR2 YYREEE (reference sequence). CDR3 sequence reads: CASSDRLQESYTF. For the CDR3, the DNA is TGTGCCAGCAGCGACAGACTTCAAGAAAGCTACACCTTC.

The chain recombines TRBV5-4 with TRBJ1-2; 9 nucleotides match TRBD1. Germline-derived CDR1 and CDR2 are SGHNT and YYREEE (reference sequence). This CDR3 region has 15 residues. The trim removed 4 bases at V and 6 bases at J, leaving 10 bases unmatched. The CDR3, as DNA: TGTGCCAGCAGCGCCCGACAGGGGGGGATCGATGGCTACACCTTC. Its translation: CASSARQGGIDGYTF.

The chain links TRBV28 to TRBJ1-2, with 8 bases that match TRBD1. Germline V gene data show CDR1 as MDHEN and CDR2 as SYDVKM. This CDR3 has 12 residues. Trimming removed 6 bases from V and 7 bases from J; junction bases left unmatched: 4. CDR3 amino acids: CASSYTGGGYTF. CDR3 DNA sequence: TGTGCCAGCAGCTATACAGGGGGTGGCTACACCTTC.

The chain joins TRBV5-4 to TRBJ1-2; 11 bases are a match to TRBD1. Germline trimming cut 5 bases from V and 0 bases from J; bases unmatched to any gene: 12. Germline values: CDR1 SGHNT, CDR2 YYREEE (reference sequence). The CDR3 extends over 18 amino acids. This CDR3 reads CASSFRTGGGSANYGYTF. The CDR3 bases are TGTGCCAGCAGTTTCCGGACAGGGGGCGGGTCGGCTAACTATGGCTACACCTTC.

In nucleotides, the CDR3 is TGTGCCTGGAGTACCCGGCGAGGTGAAGCTTTCTTT. Translating it yields CAWSTRRGEAFF. The V gene is TRBV30, the J gene TRBJ1-1; D is uncertain. Trimming stripped 2 bases from V and 7 bases from J, with 11 bases between. Germline V gene lookup returns CDR1 GTSNPN and CDR2 SVGIG (reference sequence). The length of the CDR3 is 12 residues.

This clone showed up just once. V usage is TRBV29-1 and J usage is TRBJ1-2; D gene uncertain. Per germline, CDR1 SQVTM and CDR2 ANQGSEA. This CDR3 spans 16 amino acids. Trimming took off 7 bases at V and 5 bases at J, with 26 bases between the two ends. The CDR3 DNA sequence: TGCAGCGCCTCGGTAGGAGTGCCGGGAATGGGGTATGGCTACACCTTC. Translation gives CSASVGVPGMGYGYTF.